This TCR beta chain was sequenced for a study of blood T cell repertoires in COVID-19. Original processing methods: Amplification with reference gene primers provided the estimates of nucleated cell counts. Some clones are missing from TCRdb's copy, which holds only in-frame ones; the method was immunoSEQ multiplex PCR. From that table come the V and J calls and clone size; the DNA was used to work out D and trimming. The table records just under 150,000 clones, about 87% of them present only once. The CDR3 contains 19 residues. The V gene end was trimmed by 4 bases and the J gene end by 0 bases; junction bases not matched to a gene: 12. Per germline, CDR1 SGHTA and CDR2 FQGTGA. This clone appeared a few times.

Sample: peripheral blood. This receptor was obtained from a woman aged 50 to 60 with acute or convalescent COVID-19. The gene calls are TRBV7-3 and TRBJ2-2; 9 positions agree with TRBD2. This CDR3 is CASSSRVHSGGPNTGELFF. The CDR3 coding sequence is TGTGCCAGCAGCTCCCGAGTCCATAGCGGGGGCCCGAACACCGGGGAGCTGTTTTTT.